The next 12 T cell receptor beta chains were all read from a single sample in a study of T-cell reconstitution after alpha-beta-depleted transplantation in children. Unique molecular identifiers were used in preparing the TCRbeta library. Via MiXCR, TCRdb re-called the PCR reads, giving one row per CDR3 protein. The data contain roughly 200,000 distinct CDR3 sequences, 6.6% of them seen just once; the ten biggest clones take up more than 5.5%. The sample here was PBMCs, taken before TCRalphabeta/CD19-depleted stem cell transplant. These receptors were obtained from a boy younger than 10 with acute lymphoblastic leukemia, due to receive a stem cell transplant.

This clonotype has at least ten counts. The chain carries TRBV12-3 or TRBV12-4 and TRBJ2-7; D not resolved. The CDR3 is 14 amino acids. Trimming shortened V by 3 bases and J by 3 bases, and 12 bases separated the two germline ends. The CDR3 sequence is CASSFVGRLYEQYF. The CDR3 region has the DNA TGTGCCAGCAGTTTCGTTGGTAGGCTCTACGAGCAGTACTTC.

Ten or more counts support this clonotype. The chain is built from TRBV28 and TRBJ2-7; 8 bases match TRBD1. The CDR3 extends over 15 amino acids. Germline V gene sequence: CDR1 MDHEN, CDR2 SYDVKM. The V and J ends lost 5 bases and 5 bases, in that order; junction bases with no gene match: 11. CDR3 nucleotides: TGTGCCAGCAGTAAAACCGGGACAGGCATCAACGAGCAGTACTTC. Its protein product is CASSKTGTGINEQYF. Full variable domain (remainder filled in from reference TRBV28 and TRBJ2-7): DVKVTQSSRYLVKRTGEKVFLECVQDMDHENMFWYRQDPGLGLRLIYFSYDVKMKEKGDIPEGYSVSREKKERFSLILESASTNQTSMYLCASSKTGTGINEQYFGPGTRLTVT.

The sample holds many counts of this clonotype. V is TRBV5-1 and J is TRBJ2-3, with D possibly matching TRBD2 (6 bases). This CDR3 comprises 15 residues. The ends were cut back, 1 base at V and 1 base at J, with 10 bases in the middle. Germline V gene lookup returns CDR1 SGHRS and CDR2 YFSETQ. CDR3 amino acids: CASSLMIAGTDTQYF. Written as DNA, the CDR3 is TGCGCCAGCAGCTTGATGATAGCGGGCACAGATACGCAGTATTTT. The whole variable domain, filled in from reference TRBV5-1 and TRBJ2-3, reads KAGVTQTPRYLIKTRGQQVTLSCSPISGHRSVSWYQQTPGQGLQFLFEYFSETQRNKGNFPGRFSGRQFSNSRSEMNVSTLELGDSALYLCASSLMIAGTDTQYFGPGTRLTVL.

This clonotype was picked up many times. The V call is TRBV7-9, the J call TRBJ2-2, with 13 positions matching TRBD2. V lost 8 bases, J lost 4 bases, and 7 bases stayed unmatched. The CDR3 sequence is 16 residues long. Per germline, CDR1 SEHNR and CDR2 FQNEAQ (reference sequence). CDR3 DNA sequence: TGTGCCAGCGGAGGACTAGCGGGAGTTCGCACCGGGGAGCTGTTTTTT. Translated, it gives CASGGLAGVRTGELFF.

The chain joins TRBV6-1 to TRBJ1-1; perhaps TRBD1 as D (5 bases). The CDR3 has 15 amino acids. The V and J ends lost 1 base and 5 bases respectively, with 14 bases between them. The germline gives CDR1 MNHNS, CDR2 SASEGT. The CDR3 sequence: CASSEVLSWGTEAFF. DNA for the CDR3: TGTGCCAGCAGTGAAGTGCTCTCTTGGGGGACTGAAGCTTTCTTT.

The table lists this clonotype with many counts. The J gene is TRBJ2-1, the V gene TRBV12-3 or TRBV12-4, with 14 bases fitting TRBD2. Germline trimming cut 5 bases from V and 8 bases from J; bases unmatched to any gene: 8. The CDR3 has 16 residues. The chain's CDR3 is CASSPPGLAGAHEQFF. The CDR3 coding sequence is TGTGCCAGCAGTCCGCCGGGACTAGCGGGAGCACATGAGCAGTTCTTC.

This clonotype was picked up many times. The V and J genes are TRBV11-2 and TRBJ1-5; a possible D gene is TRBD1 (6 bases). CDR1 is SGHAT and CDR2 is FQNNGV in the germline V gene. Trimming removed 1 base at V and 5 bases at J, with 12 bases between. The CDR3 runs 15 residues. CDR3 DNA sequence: TGTGCCAGCAGCTTAGGCCTCAGGGGCGATCAGCCCCAGCATTTT. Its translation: CASSLGLRGDQPQHF.

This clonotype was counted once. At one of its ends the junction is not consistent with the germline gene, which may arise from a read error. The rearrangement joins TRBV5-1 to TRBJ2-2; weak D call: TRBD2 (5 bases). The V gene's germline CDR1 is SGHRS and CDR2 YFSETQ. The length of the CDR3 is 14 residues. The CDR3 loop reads CASRLESGPGELFF. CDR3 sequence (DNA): TGCGCCAGCAGATTGGAGAGCGGCCCCGGGGAGCTGTTTTTT. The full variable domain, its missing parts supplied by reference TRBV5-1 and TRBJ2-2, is KAGVTQTPRYLIKTRGQQVTLSCSPISGHRSVSWYQQTPGQGLQFLFEYFSETQRNKGNFPGRFSGRQFSNSRSEMNVSTLELGDSALYLCASRLESGPGELFFGEGSRLTVL.

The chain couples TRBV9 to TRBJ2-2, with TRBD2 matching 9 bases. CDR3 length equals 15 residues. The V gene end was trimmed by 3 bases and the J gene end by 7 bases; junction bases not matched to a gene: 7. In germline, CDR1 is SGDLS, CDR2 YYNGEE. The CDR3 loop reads CASSELAGVNGELFF. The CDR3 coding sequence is TGTGCCAGCAGCGAATTAGCGGGAGTAAACGGGGAGCTGTTTTTT.

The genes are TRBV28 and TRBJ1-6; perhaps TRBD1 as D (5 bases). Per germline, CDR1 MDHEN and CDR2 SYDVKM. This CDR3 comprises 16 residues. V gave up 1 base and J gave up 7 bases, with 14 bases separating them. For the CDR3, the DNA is TGTGCCAGCAGTTTATTACACCGCGGACACAATTCACCCCTCCACTTT. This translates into CASSLLHRGHNSPLHF.

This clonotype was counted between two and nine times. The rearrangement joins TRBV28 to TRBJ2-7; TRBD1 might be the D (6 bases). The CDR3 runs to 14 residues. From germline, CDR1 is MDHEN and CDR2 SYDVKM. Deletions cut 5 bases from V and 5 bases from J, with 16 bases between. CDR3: CASSPEGQQNEQYF. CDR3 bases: TGTGCCAGCAGTCCCGAGGGACAACAAAACGAGCAGTACTTC.

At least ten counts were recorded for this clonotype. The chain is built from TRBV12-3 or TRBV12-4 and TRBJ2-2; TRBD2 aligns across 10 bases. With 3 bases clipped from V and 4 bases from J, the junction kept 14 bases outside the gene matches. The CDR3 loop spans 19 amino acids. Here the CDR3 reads CASSFPPGLASQGTGELFF. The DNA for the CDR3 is TGTGCCAGCAGTTTTCCACCGGGACTAGCGTCTCAGGGCACCGGGGAGCTGTTTTTT.